The 11 T cell receptor beta chains in this list originate from one sample, sequenced in a study of CD8 T cells in ankylosing spondylitis. TCRdb reanalysed the 5' RACE reads using MiXCR and keeps one entry per CDR3 protein. This sample has over 150,000 distinct CDR3 sequences; roughly 12% occur once, and the top ten carry about 15%. Source material: blood, either unsorted or a sorted T cell fraction (not recorded which). These receptors all stem from a male donor with ankylosing spondylitis or in good health (not recorded which).

The chain is built from TRBV7-9 and TRBJ1-4; D may be TRBD1 (5 bases). V lost 3 bases and J lost 2, with 7 bases in between. Per germline, CDR1 SEHNR and CDR2 FQNEAQ (reference sequence). This CDR3 is built from 14 residues. DNA of the CDR3: TGTGCCAGCAGCTTCCAGGGTACTAATGAAAAACTGTTTTTT. As protein: CASSFQGTNEKLFF.

This clonotype was observed a few times. The genes are TRBV30 and TRBJ2-1; TRBD1 is a possible D gene (6 bases). Looked up from germline, CDR1 is GTSNPN and CDR2 is SVGIG (reference sequence). The CDR3 is 16 residues long. The CDR3 nucleotides are TGTACCATGTTGGGGGCTTATGGGAGCTCCTACAATGAGCAGTTCTTC. It yields the protein CTMLGAYGSSYNEQFF.

This clonotype was counted between two and nine times. V gene TRBV4-1 combines with J gene TRBJ2-3; D is unresolved. V was trimmed by 3 bases and J by 6 bases, leaving 10 bases between them. This CDR3 contains 13 residues. Germline CDR1 MGHRA, CDR2 YSYEKL. CDR3 sequence (DNA): TGCGCCAGCAGCCAGACCCCGTGGGATACGCAGTATTTT. This codes for CASSQTPWDTQYF.

This clonotype was picked up many times. CDR3 nucleotides: TGTGCCAGCAGTTTAACTAATGAAAAACTGTTTTTT. This sequence encodes CASSLTNEKLFF. V and J are TRBV12-3 or TRBV12-4 and TRBJ1-4; D is ambiguous. The CDR3 loop spans 12 amino acids. V was shortened by 2 bases and J by 2 bases, with 0 bases between the two germline ends.

This clonotype was recorded a few times. J is TRBJ1-2 and V is TRBV27, with 7 bases fitting TRBD1. Germline loops: CDR1 MNHEY, CDR2 SMNVEV (reference sequence). This CDR3 comprises 13 residues. Unmatched junction bases numbered 3, after V lost 0 bases and J lost 8 bases. As DNA, the CDR3 is TGTGCCAGCAGTTTATCGACAGGGTGGGGCTACACCTTC. This encodes CASSLSTGWGYTF.

The CDR3 DNA sequence: TGTGCCAGCAGTTTATGGTGGGGTGGAGAAAAACTGTTTTTT. Encoded protein: CASSLWWGGEKLFF. The rearrangement links TRBV12-3 or TRBV12-4 to TRBJ1-4; D call uncertain. V shed 2 bases and J shed 8 bases, with 12 bases lying between them. CDR3 size: 14 residues.

The J gene is TRBJ2-7, the V gene TRBV19, with 7 bases lining up with TRBD2. Germline V gives CDR1 LNHDA, CDR2 SQIVND (reference sequence). The CDR3 runs 14 residues. Losses at the gene ends were 5 bases for V and 5 bases for J; bases not matched to a gene: 9. The CDR3, as DNA: TGTGCCAGTAGTCCCCTAGCGGTCCGGGACGAGCAGTACTTC. Protein sequence: CASSPLAVRDEQYF.

The table lists this clonotype with many counts. The chain has TRBV7-9 and TRBJ2-1; TRBD2 matches 9 bases. From germline, CDR1 is SEHNR and CDR2 FQNEAQ (reference sequence). The V and J ends lost 5 bases and 8 bases, in that order; junction bases with no gene match: 10. The CDR3 is 15 residues long. CDR3 loop: CASSRPAGGVDEQFF. The CDR3, as DNA: TGTGCCAGCAGCCGGCCAGCGGGAGGTGTGGATGAGCAGTTCTTC.

The chain recombines TRBV4-1 with TRBJ2-6; D not certain. This CDR3 is built from 15 residues. V lost 0 bases to trimming and J lost 0 bases, with 3 bases between them. Germline CDR1 MGHRA, CDR2 YSYEKL. The CDR3 sequence is CASSQEISGANVLTF. The CDR3 coding sequence is TGCGCCAGCAGCCAAGAGATCTCTGGGGCCAACGTCCTGACTTTC.

The sample holds a few counts of this clonotype. The chain employs TRBV29-1 and TRBJ2-7; a possible D gene is TRBD1 (6 bases). Per the germline V gene, CDR1 is SQVTM and CDR2 is ANQGSEA. The CDR3 runs to 13 residues. V gave up 4 bases and J gave up 0 bases, with 10 bases separating them. The CDR3 DNA follows: TGCAGCGTTGTCTGGACAGCCTCCTACGAGCAGTACTTC. It encodes CSVVWTASYEQYF.

The chain carries TRBV20-1 and TRBJ2-7; D is unresolved. CDR1 is DFQATT and CDR2 is SNEGSKA in the germline V gene (reference sequence). The CDR3 has 12 residues. Trimming pared 0 bases from V and 3 bases from J, leaving 6 bases between. CDR3 sequence (DNA): TGCAGTGCTAGAGAAGAAGGCTACGAGCAGTACTTC. Translated: CSAREEGYEQYF.